One sample yielded the 19 T cell receptor beta chains listed below, sequenced in a study of cytotoxic CD8 clonotypes in ibrutinib-treated CLL (dated by TCRdb to the early 2020s). Receptors were amplified or captured by the immunoSEQ multiplex PCR assay. TCRdb mirrors the immuneACCESS table, restricted to in-frame sequences. Some clones are absent from its copies; in checked studies, under half trace to an unresolved V gene, and the reason for the others is unknown. The sample yields over 65,000 clones; roughly three quarters were counted once. Approximately 5.1% of the sample comes from the top ten. The sample's time point label, decoded: about eleven months on ibrutinib. Sequencing used PBMCs, obtained after 12 months of ibrutinib treatment. All receptors come from a human donor with chronic lymphocytic leukemia.

The chain joins TRBV30 to TRBJ1-1; TRBD1 matches 9 bases. Germline lookup yields CDR1 GTSNPN and CDR2 SVGIG (reference sequence). This CDR3 contains 14 residues. V was pared by 3 bases and J by 4 bases, with 6 bases of the junction left unmatched. Here the CDR3 reads CAWSPGQGSTEAFF. The CDR3 bases are TGTGCCTGGAGCCCGGGACAGGGATCCACTGAAGCTTTCTTT.

J is TRBJ2-2 and V is TRBV7-2; unclear D gene. Trimming shortened V by 10 bases and J by 0 bases, and 12 bases separated the two germline ends. From germline, CDR1 is SGHTA and CDR2 FQGNSA. CDR3 length: 14 residues. For the CDR3, the DNA is TGTGCCACCCTGGACGGAACGAACACCGGGGAGCTGTTTTTT. It codes for CATLDGTNTGELFF.

V gene TRBV28 combines with J gene TRBJ1-2, with unresolved D. Trimming took 6 bases from V and 5 from J, leaving 13 bases between them. There are 13 residues in the CDR3. The germline V gene has CDR1 MDHEN and CDR2 SYDVKM. CDR3 protein: CASSPGRLYGYTF. DNA for the CDR3: TGTGCCAGCAGCCCTGGTCGCCTGTATGGCTACACCTTC.

This chain links TRBV7-3 with TRBJ2-1; D might be TRBD1 or TRBD2, each matching 5 bases. This CDR3 is built from 15 residues. Trimming pared 5 bases from V and 10 bases from J, leaving 21 bases between. CDR1 is SGHTA and CDR2 is FQGTGA in the germline V gene. Here the CDR3 reads CASSLRGTRLGEQFF. CDR3 in DNA: TGTGCCAGCAGCCTTCGAGGGACGCGTCTGGGGGAGCAGTTCTTC.

The chain couples TRBV11-3 to TRBJ2-3, with D perhaps matching TRBD2 (5 bases). V lost 1 base, J lost 6 bases, and 20 bases lay in between. Germline CDR1 is SGHNT and CDR2 is YENEEA. The CDR3 loop spans 17 amino acids. As DNA, the CDR3 is TGTGCCAGCAGCTTAGGGCGGTGGTCGGTAGCGCCTGATACGCAGTATTTT. Its protein is CASSLGRWSVAPDTQYF.

The rearrangement links TRBV15 to TRBJ2-1; unclear D gene. The CDR3 has 12 amino acids. Germline CDR1 is LNHNV and CDR2 is YYDKDF (reference sequence). V lost 0 bases and J lost 10, with 7 bases in between. CDR3 in DNA: TGTGCCACCAGCAGAGATATGGGGGAGCAGTTCTTC. Its translation: CATSRDMGEQFF.

The V gene is TRBV19, the J gene TRBJ2-7; D is tentatively TRBD1 or TRBD2 (5 bases each). Germline lookup yields CDR1 LNHDA and CDR2 SQIVND (reference sequence). V gave up 3 bases and J gave up 0 bases, with 9 bases separating them. CDR3 length: 14 residues. The CDR3 DNA reads as TGTGCCAGTAGTATCGGGGCCAACTCCTACGAGCAGTACTTC. Amino acids: CASSIGANSYEQYF.

V is TRBV6-5 and J is TRBJ1-5; 9 bases fit TRBD1. The CDR3 consists of 15 residues. Germline values: CDR1 MNHEY, CDR2 SVGAGI. J gave up 4 bases and V 2 bases, and 3 bases lay outside the gene matches. Here the CDR3 reads CASSYTGGGNQPQHF. In DNA form, the CDR3 reads TGTGCCAGCAGTTACACAGGGGGCGGAAATCAGCCCCAGCATTTT.

V usage is TRBV7-2 and J usage is TRBJ2-5; tentative D call: TRBD2 (7 bases). The CDR3 loop spans 14 amino acids. Germline V gives CDR1 SGHTA, CDR2 FQGNSA. V was cut by 5 bases and J by 5 bases, with 15 bases left in between. The CDR3 bases are TGTGCCAGCAGCCCCGGGGGGCCTCGGGAGACCCAGTACTTC. Protein: CASSPGGPRETQYF.

V and J are TRBV6-1 and TRBJ1-2; perhaps TRBD1 as D (6 bases). Per germline, CDR1 MNHNS and CDR2 SASEGT. The length of the CDR3 is 14 residues. The V end was cut by 8 bases, the J end by 8 bases, with 21 bases between. The CDR3 here is CASVGDINIVGYTF. The CDR3 region has the DNA TGTGCCAGCGTGGGGGACATCAACATAGTCGGCTACACCTTC.

The gene calls are TRBV21-1 and TRBJ1-5. TRBV21-1 corresponds to a pseudogene. This CDR3 has 15 residues. The CDR3 protein is CASPPEVTSNQPQHF. CDR3 nucleotide sequence: TGTGCCAGCCCCCCGGAGGTCACTAGCAATCAGCCCCAGCATTTT.

The chain combines TRBV7-3 with TRBJ2-3, with D possibly TRBD1 on 6 matching bases. The CDR3 sequence is 18 residues long. V gave up 1 base and J gave up 2 bases, with 19 bases separating them. Germline-derived CDR1 and CDR2 are SGHTA and FQGTGA. CDR3 bases: TGTGCCAGCAGCTTAAGCGGTGGAGCAGGGGTATACACAGATACGCAGTATTTT. It translates to CASSLSGGAGVYTDTQYF.

The rearrangement joins TRBV5-1 to TRBJ1-1; possibly TRBD1 for D (5 bases). The V end was cut by 4 bases, the J end by 5 bases, with 15 bases between. The length of the CDR3 is 14 residues. Germline CDR1 reads SGHRS; CDR2 reads YFSETQ. The CDR3 sequence is CASSPGPEGTEAFF. The CDR3 nucleotides read TGCGCCAGCAGCCCTGGGCCAGAGGGGACTGAAGCTTTCTTT.

The rearrangement links TRBV18 to TRBJ1-5; TRBD1 agrees at 9 bases. The germline CDR1 and CDR2 sequences are KGHSH and LQKENI. Trimming cost V 3 bases and J 4 bases; bases outside gene matches: 7. The CDR3 runs 16 residues. The CDR3: CASSPTGGMGNQPQHF. The CDR3 DNA is TGTGCCAGCTCACCTACAGGGGGCATGGGGAATCAGCCCCAGCATTTT.

V and J are TRBV18 and TRBJ1-5; no clear D gene. CDR1 and CDR2 from the germline V gene are KGHSH and LQKENI. The CDR3 sequence is 13 residues long. Trimming removed 2 bases from V and 7 bases from J, with 9 bases in between. The CDR3 region has the DNA TGTGCCAGCTCACCAGATCCAGACCAGCCCCAGCATTTT. Its translation is CASSPDPDQPQHF.

In its sample, this clone is medium-sized. The chain employs TRBV6-4 and TRBJ2-2; D gene uncertain. The germline V gene encodes CDR1 MRHNA and CDR2 SNTAGT. V lost 2 bases and J 3 bases, leaving 4 bases between the germline ends. The CDR3 is 13 residues long. The CDR3 region has the DNA TGTGCCAGCAGTGACGCGGACACCGGGGAGCTGTTTTTT. It yields the protein CASSDADTGELFF.

V is TRBV27 and J is TRBJ1-1; 11 positions match TRBD1. Germline CDR1 and CDR2: MNHEY and SMNVEV (reference sequence). The V gene end was trimmed by 6 bases and the J gene end by 4 bases; junction bases not matched to a gene: 7. There are 15 residues in the CDR3. The CDR3 DNA is TGTGCCAGCAGGCGGACAGGGGGCGCGGGCACTGAAGCTTTCTTT. It is translated as CASRRTGGAGTEAFF.

The chain employs TRBV6-1 and TRBJ1-5; D not resolved. V lost 5 bases to trimming and J lost 7 bases, with 12 bases between them. The CDR3 consists of 13 residues. Germline-derived CDR1 and CDR2 are MNHNS and SASEGT. The CDR3 loop reads CASSPRGDQPQHF. The CDR3, as DNA: TGTGCCAGCAGTCCCCGCGGAGACCAGCCCCAGCATTTT.

A single count supports this clone. The chain has TRBV29-1 and TRBJ2-7; D is perhaps TRBD1 (6 bases). With 4 bases removed from V and 4 bases from J, the gap between germline ends came to 14 bases. Germline V CDR1 and CDR2: SQVTM, ANQGSEA. This CDR3 region has 13 residues. The CDR3 DNA reads TGCAGCGTTGGGGGGCAGGTCGGGTACGAGCAGTACTTC. It is translated as CSVGGQVGYEQYF.